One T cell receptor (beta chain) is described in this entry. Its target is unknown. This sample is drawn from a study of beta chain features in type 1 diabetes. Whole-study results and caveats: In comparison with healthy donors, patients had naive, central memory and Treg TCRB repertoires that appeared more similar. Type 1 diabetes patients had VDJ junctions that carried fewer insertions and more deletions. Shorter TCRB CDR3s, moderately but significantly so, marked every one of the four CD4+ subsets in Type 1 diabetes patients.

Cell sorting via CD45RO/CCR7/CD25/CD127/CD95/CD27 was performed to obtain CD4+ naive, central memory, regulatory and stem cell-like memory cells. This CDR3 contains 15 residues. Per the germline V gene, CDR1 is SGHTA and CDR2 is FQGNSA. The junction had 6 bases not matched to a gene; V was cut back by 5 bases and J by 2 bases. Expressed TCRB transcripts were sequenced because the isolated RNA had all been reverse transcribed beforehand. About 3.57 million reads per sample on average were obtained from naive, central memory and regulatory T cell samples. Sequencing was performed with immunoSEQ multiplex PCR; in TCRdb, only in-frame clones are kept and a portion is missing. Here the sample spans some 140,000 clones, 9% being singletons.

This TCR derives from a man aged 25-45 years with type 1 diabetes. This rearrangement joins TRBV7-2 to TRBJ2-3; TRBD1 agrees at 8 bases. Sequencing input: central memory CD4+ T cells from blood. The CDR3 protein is CASSPDRGSTDTQYF. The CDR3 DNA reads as TGTGCCAGCAGCCCAGACAGGGGCTCCACAGATACGCAGTATTTT.